This T cell receptor (beta chain) was captured in a study of shared clonotypes between healthy human individuals. At the level of the study: There were three CD4 naive, three CD4 memory, two CD8 naive and one CD8 memory plates per donor. Overall study findings and caveats: Compared with memory subsets, naive subsets generally had larger estimated richness.

CDR3 length equals 15 residues. In germline, CDR1 is SEHNR, CDR2 FQNEAQ (reference sequence). The germline V and J ends were trimmed by 3 bases and 1 base, with 13 bases remaining between them. Of note for this clone: Antigen specificity is unknown.

Repertoires were generated with immunoSEQ multiplex PCR, while TCRdb's copy carries only in-frame clones and drops some. The sample consists of 1.4 million or so clones, less than 99% of them appearing once. The source material was naive CD4+ T cells sorted from blood. Subset of the sample: CD45RA+ positively selected. V is TRBV7-9 and J is TRBJ2-7; D may be TRBD1 (6 bases). The origin of this receptor is a man younger than 45 in good health. The CDR3 nucleotides are TGTGCCAGCAGCTTCCTAGGGGGAGTGTCCTACGAGCAGTACTTC. This sequence encodes CASSFLGGVSYEQYF. The entire variable domain, with the rest obtained from reference TRBV7-9 and TRBJ2-7, is as follows: DTGVSQNPRHKITKRGQNVTFRCDPISEHNRLYWYRQTLGQGPEFLTYFQNEAQLEKSRLLSDRFSAERPKGSFSTLEIQRTEQGDSAMYLCASSFLGGVSYEQYFGPGTRLTVT.